This passage covers 27 T cell receptor beta chains from one sample sequenced in a study of spatial heterogeneity in lung cancer. Broader study findings: Tumor mutation count correlated with how many alpha and beta TCRs expanded intratumorally.

No antigen has been assigned to these receptors. Using its own MiXCR run on the 5' RACE reads, TCRdb lists one record per CDR3 protein. The sample has 3,500 to 4,000 distinct CDR3 sequences; approximately 4.6% are singletons. Stated time point: sample taken at primary tumor resection. The material was lung tumor tissue, obtained at surgery. These receptors were obtained from a female donor with early-stage non-small cell lung cancer.

By share, this clonotype ranks as medium-sized. For a library built for alpha chains, this beta chain is a stray read; little rests on its size. The rearrangement uses TRBV20-1 and TRBJ2-3; no reliable D call. V was trimmed by 3 bases and J by 0 bases, leaving 4 bases between them. Germline V gene lookup returns CDR1 DFQATT and CDR2 SNEGSKA (reference sequence). The CDR3 loop spans 12 amino acids. CDR3 DNA: TGCAGTGCTAGTGGGAGCACAGATACGCAGTATTTT. Amino acids: CSASGSTDTQYF.

In its sample, this clonotype ranks as medium-sized. This beta chain came through as a stray read in a library set up for alpha chains, and its size says little. The J gene is TRBJ1-2, the V gene TRBV14; 9 bases are shared with TRBD1. Trimming cost V 1 base and J 3 bases; bases outside gene matches: 9. This CDR3 has 17 residues. CDR1 and CDR2 from the germline V gene are SGHDN and FVKESK. CDR3 in DNA: TGTGCCAGCAGCCAAGCCGGGACAGGGCCCCGGGACTATGGCTACACCTTC. It encodes CASSQAGTGPRDYGYTF. The entire variable domain, with the rest obtained from reference TRBV14 and TRBJ1-2, is as follows: EAGVTQFPSHSVIEKGQTVTLRCDPISGHDNLYWYRRVMGKEIKFLLHFVKESKQDESGMPNNRFLAERTGGTYSTLKVQPAELEDSGVYFCASSQAGTGPRDYGYTFGSGTRLTVV.

This clonotype was seen ten or more times. This beta chain appears as a stray read in a library generated for alpha chains; its size is not informative. The genes are TRBV2 and TRBJ2-6; D is uncertain. Germline CDR1 SNHLY, CDR2 FYNNEI. The CDR3 is made up of 13 amino acids. Trimming pared 6 bases from V and 2 bases from J, leaving 5 bases between. This chain's CDR3 is CASRPTGANVLTF. CDR3 sequence (DNA): TGTGCCAGCAGGCCGACTGGGGCCAACGTCCTGACTTTC.

Judged by abundance, this clonotype is medium-sized (0.01 to 0.1%). This beta chain is an off-target read within a library intended for alpha chains, so its frequency means little. V gene TRBV5-4 combines with J gene TRBJ1-6, with 8 bases matching TRBD1. The junction had 7 bases not matched to a gene; V was cut back by 5 bases and J by 9 bases. This CDR3 spans 14 amino acids. Germline V gives CDR1 SGHNT, CDR2 YYREEE (reference sequence). CDR3 amino acids: CASSTGTGGSPLHF. As DNA, the CDR3 is TGTGCCAGCAGTACCGGGACAGGAGGTTCACCCCTCCACTTT. The full variable domain, in which reference TRBV5-4 and TRBJ1-6 provide the parts outside the CDR3, is ETGVTQSPTHLIKTRGQQVTLRCSSQSGHNTVSWYQQALGQGPQFIFQYYREEENGRGNFPPRFSGLQFPNYSSELNVNALELDDSALYLCASSTGTGGSPLHFGNGTRLTVT.

This clonotype has at least ten counts. This beta chain is a stray sequence in a library constructed for alpha chains; its clone size is not meaningful. The chain combines TRBV12-5 with TRBJ1-1; D gene unclear. Germline-derived CDR1 and CDR2 are LGHNT and FRNRAP. The CDR3 is 15 residues long. The V gene lost 0 bases and the J gene lost 1 base, with 9 bases spanning the gap. For the CDR3, the DNA is TGTGCTAGTGGTTTGGTACACTCGGGGAACACTGAAGCTTTCTTT. It specifies CASGLVHSGNTEAFF.

This clonotype was observed at least ten times. This beta chain is a stray sequence in a library constructed for alpha chains; its clone size is not meaningful. The chain combines TRBV5-1 with TRBJ1-2; possible D gene TRBD1, 5 bases. The CDR3 consists of 13 residues. V was cut by 1 base and J by 6 bases, with 10 bases left in between. In germline, CDR1 is SGHRS, CDR2 YFSETQ. In DNA, the CDR3 is TGCGCCAGCAGCTTGTCCAGGGACCATGGCTACACCTTC. Translating gives CASSLSRDHGYTF. The full variable domain, completed using reference TRBV5-1 and TRBJ1-2, is KAGVTQTPRYLIKTRGQQVTLSCSPISGHRSVSWYQQTPGQGLQFLFEYFSETQRNKGNFPGRFSGRQFSNSRSEMNVSTLELGDSALYLCASSLSRDHGYTFGSGTRLTVV.

By proportion, this clonotype is medium-sized (0.01 to 0.1%). Since it is a stray read in a library aimed at alpha chains, this beta chain has a size that is not meaningful. The V call is TRBV6-6, the J call TRBJ2-5, with 8 positions matching TRBD2. The V segment lost 5 bases and the J segment 4 bases; nucleotides outside the gene matches: 6. CDR3 length equals 14 residues. The germline V gene encodes CDR1 MNHNY and CDR2 SVGAGI (reference sequence). This CDR3 reads CASSGTGGPETQYF. CDR3 bases: TGTGCCAGCAGTGGGACGGGGGGGCCAGAGACCCAGTACTTC.

This clonotype is medium-sized (0.01 to 0.1%) within its sample. This beta chain slipped into a library made for alpha chains as a stray read, so its size is not meaningful. The chain is built from TRBV7-9 and TRBJ2-1; 12 bases map to TRBD2. Germline V gene lookup returns CDR1 SEHNR and CDR2 FQNEAQ (reference sequence). This CDR3 is 19 amino acids long. Trimming at V came to 2 bases and at J to 0 bases, leaving 8 bases not matched to a gene. This CDR3 is CASSLSFTSGGSSYNEQFF. In DNA, the CDR3 is TGTGCCAGCAGCTTAAGCTTTACTAGCGGGGGGAGCTCCTACAATGAGCAGTTCTTC.

This clonotype is deemed medium-sized (0.01 to 0.1%). Found in a library prepared for alpha chains, this beta chain is an off-target read, and its abundance has little meaning. This chain links TRBV27 with TRBJ1-5; 9 bases fit TRBD1. The CDR3 is made up of 17 amino acids. The germline V gene has CDR1 MNHEY and CDR2 SMNVEV (reference sequence). The V gene end was trimmed by 0 bases and the J gene end by 6 bases; junction bases not matched to a gene: 9. For the CDR3, the DNA is TGTGCCAGCAGTTTATCCGGGACAGGGTTAAGAGGTCAGCCCCAGCATTTT. It yields the protein CASSLSGTGLRGQPQHF.

By proportion, this clonotype is medium-sized (0.01 to 0.1%). Because the library targeted alpha chains, this beta chain is an off-target read whose size means little. The V and J genes are TRBV28 and TRBJ2-5; D is perhaps TRBD2 (6 bases). V was cut by 5 bases and J by 5 bases, with 24 bases left in between. The V gene's germline CDR1 is MDHEN and CDR2 SYDVKM. This CDR3 has 17 amino acids. CDR3 nucleotide sequence: TGTGCCAGCAGTCCGGGGGTAGGGGCAGGCAAATGGGAGACCCAGTACTTC. Translation gives CASSPGVGAGKWETQYF.

This clonotype is medium-sized in the sample. A library prepared for alpha chains yielded this beta chain as an off-target read; its size is of little meaning. The J gene is TRBJ2-1, the V gene TRBV7-9; possibly TRBD1 or TRBD2 for D (5 bases each). The CDR3 covers 15 residues. CDR1 is SEHNR, CDR2 FQNEAQ, per germline (reference sequence). Trimming took off 5 bases at V and 9 bases at J, with 20 bases between the two ends. The CDR3: CASSKGQGSSGEQFF. In DNA, the CDR3 is TGTGCCAGCAGCAAGGGGCAGGGCTCAAGCGGTGAGCAGTTCTTC. The whole variable domain, remainder taken from reference TRBV7-9 and TRBJ2-1, is DTGVSQNPRHKITKRGQNVTFRCDPISEHNRLYWYRQTLGQGPEFLTYFQNEAQLEKSRLLSDRFSAERPKGSFSTLEIQRTEQGDSAMYLCASSKGQGSSGEQFFGPGTRLTVL.

Sample share makes this clonotype medium-sized (0.01 to 0.1%). A library prepared for alpha chains yielded this beta chain as an off-target read; its size is of little meaning. The genes are TRBV28 and TRBJ2-2, with TRBD1 matching over 7 bases. The germline gives CDR1 MDHEN, CDR2 SYDVKM. This CDR3 has 16 amino acids. V shed 7 bases and J 2 bases; nucleotides not matched to a gene: 10. The CDR3 is CASIPTGTANTGELFF. The CDR3 DNA sequence: TGTGCCAGCATTCCCACCGGGACAGCCAACACCGGGGAGCTGTTTTTT.

There are many counts of this clonotype. Because the library targeted alpha chains, this beta chain is an off-target read whose size means little. The chain is built from TRBV20-1 and TRBJ2-3; D is unclear. The CDR3 extends over 14 amino acids. Germline CDR1 and CDR2: DFQATT and SNEGSKA (reference sequence). The germline V and J ends were trimmed by 3 bases and 5 bases, with 15 bases remaining between them. This chain's CDR3 is CSARLGWQKDTQYF. CDR3 DNA sequence: TGCAGTGCTAGGCTGGGATGGCAGAAAGATACGCAGTATTTT.

This clonotype came up many times. Within a library made for alpha chains, this beta chain is off target, and its count is uninformative. This chain uses TRBV29-1 with TRBJ2-1, with D possibly being TRBD2 (5 bases). Per germline, CDR1 SQVTM and CDR2 ANQGSEA. Trimming left V 3 bases short and J 8 bases short, with 8 bases between. The CDR3 is made up of 11 amino acids. The CDR3 nucleotides read TGCAGCGTTGAGCCCGGGGATGAGCAGTTCTTC. Its translation is CSVEPGDEQFF.

The table lists this clonotype with a few counts. A library made for alpha chains picked up this beta chain off target, so its size means little. J is TRBJ2-1 and V is TRBV19; 12 bases match TRBD2. The CDR3 is 16 residues long. The J segment lost 9 bases and the V segment lost 3 bases, leaving 9 bases of the junction unmatched. Germline V gives CDR1 LNHDA, CDR2 SQIVND (reference sequence). This CDR3 is CASSIWTSGETSEQFF. The CDR3 DNA sequence: TGTGCCAGTAGTATCTGGACTAGCGGGGAAACTAGTGAGCAGTTCTTC.

This clonotype is labeled medium-sized. An end of the junction differs from the germline gene, which may be a read error. Because this beta chain is a stray read in a library intended to capture alpha chains, its abundance should not be given much weight. The chain is built from TRBV6-2 or TRBV6-3 and TRBJ2-1; possible D gene TRBD2, 6 bases. CDR1 MNHEY and CDR2 SVGEGT come from the germline V gene. The length of the CDR3 is 16 residues. The CDR3 DNA follows: TGTGCCAGCAGGTACTTAGCGGAGGGCTCCTACAATGAGCAGTTCTTC. Translating it yields CASRYLAEGSYNEQFF.

This clonotype was recorded at least ten times. As an off-target read in a library built for alpha chains, this beta chain has a frequency of little significance. The chain is built from TRBV28 and TRBJ2-5; 8 nucleotides line up with TRBD2. From germline, CDR1 is MDHEN and CDR2 SYDVKM. The CDR3 has 15 residues. Trimming removed 9 bases from V and 1 base from J; junction bases left unmatched: 10. The CDR3 protein is CASNPGGGIQETQYF. CDR3 nucleotide sequence: TGTGCCAGTAATCCTGGCGGGGGGATCCAAGAGACCCAGTACTTC.

This clonotype was seen many times. This beta chain appears as a stray read in a library generated for alpha chains; its size is not informative. The V gene is TRBV7-3, the J gene TRBJ1-3; D gene unclear. CDR3 length: 14 residues. Between the trimmed V and J ends, which lost 5 bases and 0 bases, there was a span of 8 bases. Germline CDR1 is SGHTA and CDR2 is FQGTGA. The CDR3 DNA is TGTGCCAGCAGCGAGACGAACTCTGGAAACACCATATATTTT. It encodes CASSETNSGNTIYF.

By share, this clonotype ranks as medium-sized. Little can be read into the size of this beta chain, an off-target read in a library designed for alpha chains. The chain links TRBV30 to TRBJ1-6; 8 bases align to TRBD1. The V segment lost 1 base and the J segment 5 bases; nucleotides outside the gene matches: 1. The germline CDR1 and CDR2 sequences are GTSNPN and SVGIG (reference sequence). This CDR3 has 14 residues. The CDR3 DNA is TGTGCCTGGAGTGCGGGACAGGATAATTCACCCCTCCACTTT. This sequence encodes CAWSAGQDNSPLHF.

At least ten counts were recorded for this clonotype. With the library built for alpha chains, this beta chain is off target and its frequency is not meaningful. The chain combines TRBV6-5 with TRBJ2-3, with D tentatively TRBD1 or TRBD2 (5 bases each). The CDR3 is 15 amino acids. Trimming pared 4 bases from V and 4 bases from J, leaving 15 bases between. Per the germline V gene, CDR1 is MNHEY and CDR2 is SVGAGI. The CDR3 DNA follows: TGTGCCAGCAGTTCCGGGACGGCGGAGGCAGATACGCAGTATTTT. Translated, it gives CASSSGTAEADTQYF.

This clonotype is medium-sized. This beta chain is a stray read from a library made for alpha chains; its abundance is not meaningful. V gene TRBV20-1 combines with J gene TRBJ2-1, with 11 bases aligning to TRBD1. Germline V gene lookup returns CDR1 DFQATT and CDR2 SNEGSKA (reference sequence). Trimming removed 6 bases from V and 10 bases from J; junction bases left unmatched: 14. CDR3 length: 15 residues. The CDR3 is CSATPGQGVPGEQFF. CDR3 DNA sequence: TGCAGTGCCACTCCGGGACAGGGGGTCCCGGGGGAGCAGTTCTTC.

This clonotype counts as medium-sized (0.01 to 0.1%). Because this beta chain is a stray read in a library intended to capture alpha chains, its abundance should not be given much weight. CDR3 DNA: TGCGCCAGCGGATCGACAGAGAGCTCCTACGAGCAGTACTTC. Amino acids: CASGSTESSYEQYF. The chain combines TRBV5-1 with TRBJ2-7; D perhaps matches TRBD1 (5 bases). V was trimmed by 7 bases and J by 0 bases, leaving 14 bases between them. The CDR3 sequence is 14 residues long. CDR1 is SGHRS and CDR2 is YFSETQ in the germline V gene.

There are many counts of this clonotype. The size of this beta chain means little, since it is a stray read in a library made for alpha chains. The chain recombines TRBV5-1 with TRBJ2-3; 10 positions agree with TRBD2. The CDR3 is 17 residues long. CDR1 and CDR2 (germline): SGHRS, YFSETQ. The ends lost 4 bases at V and 3 bases at J; junction bases unmatched: 11. Here the CDR3 DNA reads TGCGCCAGCAGCCCCGGGGAGCGGGGGGGAACGACAGATACGCAGTATTTT. Its translation: CASSPGERGGTTDTQYF.

This clonotype is termed medium-sized. This beta chain appears as a stray read in a library generated for alpha chains; its size is not informative. This chain joins TRBV10-3 and TRBJ1-3; D might be TRBD1 (5 bases). With 6 bases removed from V and 0 bases from J, the gap between germline ends came to 12 bases. The germline V gene has CDR1 ENHRY and CDR2 SYGVKD. This CDR3 spans 15 amino acids. CDR3 protein: CAIRVEDTSGNTIYF. CDR3 DNA: TGTGCCATCAGAGTGGAGGACACCTCTGGAAACACCATATATTTT.

Relative to its sample, this clonotype is medium-sized. A junction end diverges from the germline sequence, so it may reflect a read error. This beta chain was picked up by a library intended for alpha chains and is off target, so its count carries little meaning. This chain uses TRBV29-1 with TRBJ1-2; D is uncertain. This CDR3 is 10 amino acids long. Per the germline V gene, CDR1 is SQVTM and CDR2 is ANQGSEA. The CDR3 protein is CSVDDVDLFF. CDR3 in DNA: TGCAGCGTTGACGATGTCGACCTCTTCTTC.

This clonotype occurred many times. This beta chain lies outside the target of a library built for alpha chains; its clone size means little. V is TRBV12-3 or TRBV12-4 and J is TRBJ2-7, with 13 bases that match TRBD2. V shed 5 bases, J shed 5 bases, and the junction held 6 bases outside the gene matches. CDR3 size: 15 residues. The chain's CDR3 is CASSLGLAGVNEQYF. For the CDR3, the DNA is TGTGCCAGCAGTCTCGGACTAGCGGGAGTGAACGAGCAGTACTTC.

This clonotype is labeled as medium-sized (0.01 to 0.1%). Since the library was made to target alpha chains, this beta chain is a stray read and its abundance is not meaningful. The chain links TRBV7-9 to TRBJ2-3; D is unresolved. CDR3 length: 13 residues. Trimming took 1 base from V and 6 from J, leaving 8 bases between them. Germline CDR1 reads SEHNR; CDR2 reads FQNEAQ (reference sequence). CDR3 nucleotides: TGTGCCAGCAGCTTAGATGAGAGGGATACGCAGTATTTT. Protein: CASSLDERDTQYF.